The T cell receptor (beta chain) under discussion was sequenced for a study of blood T cell repertoires in COVID-19. Study context: Spain, Italy and the United States supplied samples that represented acute and convalescent COVID-19. PBMCs, B-cell-depleted T cells, or T cells were the source of the cDNA or gDNA that made up the material.

With V trimmed by 6 bases and J by 2 bases, 7 bases remained unmatched. Germline-derived CDR1 and CDR2 are MGHDK and SYGVNS. The CDR3 covers 14 residues. Original processing methods: Reference gene primers were amplified, and this amplification served to estimate nucleated cell counts. Only in-frame clones appear in the TCRdb table, and some are missing; sequencing was by immunoSEQ multiplex PCR. V, J and clone size are taken as reported in that table, and D and trimming were inferred from the DNA itself. The repertoire holds more than 120,000 clones, with about 91% as singletons. The chain carries TRBV25-1 and TRBJ2-7; 7 bases are shared with TRBD2. The sequencing input was peripheral blood. The source of this sequence is a human donor in a cohort sampled during active COVID-19. The CDR3 loop reads CASRGEGNTYEQYF. The CDR3 bases are TGTGCCAGCAGGGGGGAGGGTAATACCTACGAGCAGTACTTC.